Here is one TCR beta chain with its context. The entry originates in a study of T-cell memory formation after mild COVID-19. TCRdb processed the 5' RACE reads anew with MiXCR; each CDR3 protein has one entry. The sample holds hundreds of thousands of distinct CDR3 sequences; roughly 25% are singletons and the top ten take around 13%. This TCR was sampled from an adult woman who had mild COVID-19 (a few samples of this study predate the infection). Cell type and time point are not known. The sequencing input was PBMCs or a T cell subset sorted from them (not recorded which).

CDR3 sequence (DNA): TGTGCCACCAGTGAATATGACAGAACACCCCTCCACTTT. Amino acid sequence: CATSEYDRTPLHF. The chain couples TRBV24-1 to TRBJ1-6; a weak D match, TRBD1 (5 bases). The CDR3 has 13 amino acids. V shed 4 bases and J shed 11 bases, with 11 bases lying between them. Germline values: CDR1 KGHDR, CDR2 SFDVKD.